This entry concerns a single TCR beta chain. Its target antigen remains unknown. Base-call qualities are not available, and no considerably larger clone is one nucleotide away. Donors were healthy HIV-negative adults with no recently reported acute infections or vaccinations. Every donor was a Caucasian adult residing in Nashville, Tennessee, USA. CD4+ T cells were enriched by magnetic negative selection; naive cells were then positively selected on CD45RA, and the negative fraction formed the memory subset. After blood collection by leukapheresis, PBMCs were isolated using Ficoll-Histopaque density gradient centrifugation and then cryopreserved in the vapor phase of liquid nitrogen. Analytical flow cytometry was used to check the purity and quantity of every magnetically sorted T cell population. Genomic DNA was isolated from every sorted fraction and measured by UV absorbance on a Nanodrop 2000c.

Looking up the germline V gene yields CDR1 SGHRS and CDR2 YFSETQ. V sheds 4 bases and J sheds 0 bases, leaving 13 bases between their ends. The CDR3 contains 15 residues, cysteine and phenylalanine counted. Only CDR3 DNA remains: 45 bases, in frame from the first base. This record belongs to a study of shared clonotypes between healthy human individuals (TCRdb year 2020). About the investigation overall: The cohort included a few men and a couple of women between 18 and 49 years of age. Between about 0.8 and 9 billion PBMCs per donor were obtained by leukapheresis. Libraries were prepared and TCR repertoires were sequenced by different laboratories using diverse techniques, in order to increase sequencing depth and limit assay-specific biases. For each donor, CD4 naive and CD4 memory were each run on three plates, CD8 naive on two plates, and CD8 memory on one plate. The study deeply sequenced blood TCR repertoires of five healthy adults to estimate repertoire size and the extent of clonotype sharing between individuals.

The paper as a whole reports these results and caveats: Because the study included a small number of donors, the genetic and exposure-history diversity represented was limited. Based on pairwise subsampling, the degree of clonotype sharing among donors was expected to be affected by sequencing depth. Sampling was restricted to blood, and TCR repertoires in tissue are likely to differ from TCR repertoires in blood. Sharing across several donors was observed for roughly 5.4% of naive CD4, under 4% of naive CD8, 2.3% of memory CD4, and over 0.3% of memory CD8 clonotypes. Even with the large sequencing depth, rarefaction of the sorted-subset datasets indicated that sequencing was incomplete. Higher generation probabilities were observed for clonotypes shared by all four sorted-subset donors than for non-shared clonotypes. Naive subsets generally had larger estimated clonotype richness than memory subsets.

TCR CDR3 regions were amplified from genomic DNA by multiplex PCR using the deep immunoSEQ assay. Extracted genomic DNA from each cell subset was spread evenly across all wells of several immunoSEQ 96-well plates, with each plate serving as a replicate. For sorted subsets, approximately 190 ng of genomic DNA, equivalent to roughly 30,000 T cell genomes, went into each replicate PCR. Purified libraries were quantified with a Qubit 3.0 fluorometer, sized on a Bioanalyzer 2100, and re-quantified with the KAPA Library Quantification kit. A separate single-read 150-cycle Illumina NextSeq 550 flow cell was used to sequence each immunoSEQ 96-well plate. Per the authors' processing: Because the immunoSEQ output held only junctional sequences and lacked quality scores, the filtering could not match the filtering applied to full-length reads. To assign V/J genes and CDR3, sequences were annotated using PyIR, a Python wrapper for IgBLAST v1.9, with IMGT germline references. Reads were removed for weak V/J assignments (E-value above 1e-6), missing CDR3, stop codons, out-of-frame junctions, or ambiguous translated residues. V3J clonotypes were defined as sequences sharing the same inferred V gene, J gene, and CDR3 amino acid sequence. Percentage overlap between repertoires was calculated by dividing the number of shared unique clonotypes by the size of the smaller repertoire. Repertoire richness was assessed with RTK rarefaction, the Chao1 estimator, and Recon v2.1 estimates of unobserved clonotypes. For all TCRbeta clonotypes obtained by the gDNA method from a handful of donors, generation probabilities were computed with OLGA. The source is immuneACCESS, and TCRdb retained only in-frame sequences with V and J called. Part of the clones is not carried over; for the studies checked, unresolved V genes explain less than half of this, and the remainder is unexplained. V and J calls and clone size follow that table, whereas D and trimming were derived from the DNA. This sample has a few million clones in its table, and over 85% of those were observed once. The ten largest clonotypes hold 0.39% of the sample.

The chain was built from TRBV5-1 and TRBJ2-5; the D gene may be TRBD1 or TRBD2, since each aligns over 5 bases. The sequenced sample was naive CD4+ T cells from PBMCs. The cell subset or site label here, explained by the study, means: CD45RA+ positively selected. The clonotype originates from a man aged 18 to 35 in good health. Some clones in this sample may be carry-over from other donors' samples. The DNA sequence is given as TGCGCCAGCAGCGATCGGGGCCTGTACCAAGAGACCCAGTACTTC. Its protein reads: CASSDRGLYQETQYF.